The table lists the clone carrying this T cell receptor beta chain with many counts. Time point noted: patch test 1, 2 weeks after DPC sensitization. Treatment denoted: therapeutic diphenylcyclopropenone sensitization with weekly scalp DPC. The study's library attached unique molecular identifiers to single cDNA molecules. TCRdb used MiXCR to reprocess the RACE reads, holding one entry per CDR3 protein. This sample yields some 400,000 distinct CDR3 sequences, of which about 4.4% are seen a single time; roughly 2.4% belongs to the top ten. The data belong to a study of human T cells and chemical hapten exposure. The CDR3 spans 15 residues. CDR1 is SGHTA, CDR2 FQGNSA, per germline. The V segment lost 5 bases and the J segment 4 bases; nucleotides outside the gene matches: 8.

The sequenced sample was whole blood, obtained in connection with sensitization to the hapten diphenylcyclopropenone (DPC). This rearrangement joins TRBV7-2 to TRBJ1-2, with TRBD1 identical over 9 bases. This receptor was identified in a woman aged 45-65 years with alopecia areata. Some clones in this sample may be carry-over from other donors' samples. Here the CDR3 reads CASSPRQGEPYGYTF. The CDR3 DNA reads as TGTGCCAGCAGCCCACGACAGGGGGAACCCTATGGCTACACCTTC.